A single sample gave rise to the 23 T cell receptor beta chains below, sequenced in a study of CD4 T cells in relation to SARS-CoV-2 and coronaviruses. Data came from immunoSEQ multiplex PCR; TCRdb stores just in-frame clones and leaves some out. The repertoire includes about 41,000 clones, 84% of them detected once, and 0.95% to 1.5% sits in the top ten. The antigens for these receptors are not known. The sample taken for sequencing was naive CD4+ T cells from PBMCs, cultured in vitro. Specified subset: naive CD4+ T cells isolated by negative enrichment. The source of these receptors is an adult with COVID-19.

This clone was detected only a few times. The rearrangement uses TRBV3-1 (or the pseudogene TRBV3-2) and TRBJ1-4; weak D call: TRBD1 (5 bases). V lost 4 bases to trimming and J lost 7 bases, with 19 bases between them. Germline V CDR1 and CDR2: LGHDT, YNNKEL (reference sequence). This CDR3 contains 16 residues. CDR3 sequence: CASSRDGRGSSEKLFF. The CDR3 nucleotides are TGTGCCAGCAGCCGGGACGGGAGAGGCAGCAGTGAAAAACTGTTTTTT.

The rearrangement links TRBV13 to TRBJ1-6, with a possible D match to TRBD1 (6 bases). The CDR3 extends over 16 amino acids. Trimming cost V 0 bases and J 7 bases, with 13 bases left between them. Germline CDR1 and CDR2: PRHDT and FYEKMQ (reference sequence). CDR3 region: CASSLGPRGQNSPLHF. CDR3 in DNA: TGTGCCAGCAGCTTAGGGCCCCGGGGACAAAATTCACCCCTCCACTTT.

The V call is TRBV11-3, the J call TRBJ2-1; D remains unclear. Trimming removed 7 bases from V and 8 bases from J, with 15 bases in between. The length of the CDR3 is 13 residues. Germline V gene data show CDR1 as SGHNT and CDR2 as YENEEA. CDR3 in amino acids: CASISVNCDEQFF. CDR3 sequence (DNA): TGTGCCAGCATCTCCGTGAATTGCGATGAGCAGTTCTTC.

The V and J genes are TRBV29-1 and TRBJ1-1, with D uncertain. This CDR3 contains 13 residues. V lost 4 bases to trimming and J lost 1 base, with 10 bases between them. From germline, CDR1 is SQVTM and CDR2 ANQGSEA. Written as DNA, the CDR3 is TGCAGCGTTGTCCCCACACAGAACACTGAAGCTTTCTTT. Translated, it gives CSVVPTQNTEAFF.

The V gene is TRBV6-5, the J gene TRBJ2-2, with D maybe TRBD1 (5 bases). V shed 11 bases and J shed 9 bases, with 10 bases lying between them. The CDR3 runs to 10 residues. Germline assignment: CDR1 MNHEY and CDR2 SVGAGI. The DNA for the CDR3 is TGTGCCCCAGGGCTGAGGGAGCTGTTTTTT. Translating it yields CAPGLRELFF.

This chain connects TRBV25-1 to TRBJ1-4; TRBD1 agrees at 10 bases. The CDR3 consists of 16 residues. After removal of 4 bases from V and 2 bases from J, the junction contained 4 bases not matched to a gene. The germline V gene has CDR1 MGHDK and CDR2 SYGVNS. The CDR3 sequence: CASSGGQGFTNEKLFF. The CDR3 DNA follows: TGTGCCAGCAGTGGGGGACAGGGGTTCACTAATGAAAAACTGTTTTTT.

This clone has just one count. The chain recombines TRBV28 with TRBJ1-1; D perhaps matches TRBD1 (6 bases). The CDR3 runs to 14 residues. Trimming took 5 bases from V and 7 from J, leaving 17 bases between them. Germline CDR1 reads MDHEN; CDR2 reads SYDVKM. This chain's CDR3 is CASSQLTGRLEAFF. The CDR3 region has the DNA TGTGCCAGCAGTCAACTTACAGGGCGGCTTGAAGCTTTCTTT.

CDR3 nucleotides: TGCAGTGCTAGTCAGGTAGCTCTCTCTGAGCAGTTCTTC. This codes for CSASQVALSEQFF. The chain has TRBV20-1 and TRBJ2-1; no firm D call. V lost 3 bases and J 9 bases, leaving 15 bases between the germline ends. The germline gives CDR1 DFQATT, CDR2 SNEGSKA (reference sequence). This CDR3 contains 13 residues.

V usage is TRBV3-1 (or the pseudogene TRBV3-2) and J usage is TRBJ2-1; 11 nucleotides agree with TRBD2. CDR1 LGHDT and CDR2 YNNKEL come from the germline V gene (reference sequence). The CDR3 totals 15 residues. Trimming at V came to 7 bases and at J to 7 bases, leaving 9 bases not matched to a gene. CDR3 bases: TGTGCCAGCAACGTAGCGGGAGGGCCGGGTAATGAGCAGTTCTTC. Translation gives CASNVAGGPGNEQFF.

The chain uses TRBV9 and TRBJ2-5, with 9 bases aligning to TRBD2. V lost 0 bases, J lost 4 bases, and 1 base stayed unmatched. The CDR3 sequence is 14 residues long. Germline-derived CDR1 and CDR2 are SGDLS and YYNGEE. The CDR3 nucleotides are TGTGCCAGCAGCGTAGAAGCGGGAGGAGAGACCCAGTACTTC. Its protein product is CASSVEAGGETQYF.

The gene calls are TRBV7-2 and TRBJ2-5, with D uncertain. Between the trimmed V and J ends, which lost 5 bases and 7 bases, there was a span of 26 bases. The CDR3 has 17 residues. Germline CDR1 SGHTA, CDR2 FQGNSA. DNA for the CDR3: TGTGCCAGCAGCACTAAAGTCATAAACCGGGTTCCCCGGACCCAGTACTTC. Translation gives CASSTKVINRVPRTQYF.

J is TRBJ2-2 and V is TRBV6-5; TRBD1 matches 7 bases. The trim removed 9 bases at V and 3 bases at J, leaving 1 base unmatched. The CDR3 is 12 residues long. Per the germline V gene, CDR1 is MNHEY and CDR2 is SVGAGI. CDR3 loop: CASTGDTGELFF. The CDR3 DNA is TGTGCCAGTACAGGGGACACCGGGGAGCTGTTTTTT.

This rearrangement joins TRBV3-1 (or the pseudogene TRBV3-2) to TRBJ2-4, with D perhaps TRBD1 or TRBD2 (5 bases each). The CDR3 has 15 amino acids. The germline CDR1 and CDR2 sequences are LGHDT and YNNKEL (reference sequence). The ends were cut back, 0 bases at V and 0 bases at J, with 6 bases in the middle. The CDR3, as DNA: TGTGCCAGCAGCCAAGAAGGGACAGCCAAAAACATTCAGTACTTC. Translation: CASSQEGTAKNIQYF.

The chain employs TRBV18 and TRBJ2-2; D is unresolved. CDR1 KGHSH and CDR2 LQKENI come from the germline V gene. V lost 3 bases and J lost 0, with 14 bases in between. The length of the CDR3 is 17 residues. CDR3 DNA sequence: TGTGCCAGCTCACCCAGCAGCCCGATCGCGAACACCGGGGAGCTGTTTTTT. It codes for CASSPSSPIANTGELFF.

Only a few counts were recorded for this clone. The CDR3 nucleotides read TGTGCCAGCAGTATCGGGACAGGGAGCTCCTACGAGCAGTACTTC. Translating it yields CASSIGTGSSYEQYF. This sequence joins TRBV6-5 and TRBJ2-7; 9 nucleotides match TRBD1. This CDR3 has 15 amino acids. The V gene end was trimmed by 5 bases and the J gene end by 0 bases; junction bases not matched to a gene: 5. The germline V gene encodes CDR1 MNHEY and CDR2 SVGAGI.

The V and J genes are TRBV6-6 and TRBJ2-7; TRBD1 agrees at 7 bases. The V segment lost 7 bases and the J segment 0 bases; nucleotides outside the gene matches: 6. This CDR3 region has 14 residues. CDR1 MNHNY and CDR2 SVGAGI come from the germline V gene (reference sequence). Written as DNA, the CDR3 is TGTGCCAGCACTGGACAGGAGAGCTCCTACGAGCAGTACTTC. Its protein is CASTGQESSYEQYF.

The chain joins TRBV14 to TRBJ2-7, with D tentatively TRBD2 (5 bases). CDR1 and CDR2 (germline): SGHDN, FVKESK. The ends were cut back, 5 bases at V and 7 bases at J, with 18 bases in the middle. The CDR3 extends over 14 amino acids. The CDR3 is CASSESTGDEEQYF. The CDR3 DNA is TGTGCCAGCAGCGAATCCACCGGGGATGAAGAGCAGTACTTC.

V gene TRBV3-1 (or the pseudogene TRBV3-2) combines with J gene TRBJ1-2; no clear D gene. V lost 5 bases and J lost 8, with 9 bases in between. The V gene's germline CDR1 is LGHDT and CDR2 YNNKEL (reference sequence). The CDR3 contains 11 residues. This chain's CDR3 is CASSVHAGYTF. The CDR3 bases are TGTGCCAGCAGCGTACATGCGGGCTACACCTTC.

V gene TRBV28 combines with J gene TRBJ2-7; maybe TRBD2 (5 bases). V was clipped by 7 bases and J by 7 bases, with 17 bases between them. The CDR3 sequence is 13 residues long. Germline V gene lookup returns CDR1 MDHEN and CDR2 SYDVKM. The CDR3: CASTRRRYKEQYF. As DNA, the CDR3 is TGTGCCAGCACTCGGAGGCGGTACAAAGAGCAGTACTTC. The variable domain in full, with the rest retrieved from reference TRBV28 and TRBJ2-7, is DVKVTQSSRYLVKRTGEKVFLECVQDMDHENMFWYRQDPGLGLRLIYFSYDVKMKEKGDIPEGYSVSREKKERFSLILESASTNQTSMYLCASTRRRYKEQYFGPGTRLTVT.

Only one count was recorded for this clone. J is TRBJ2-2 and V is TRBV7-3; the D gene is possibly TRBD1 (6 bases). This CDR3 spans 14 amino acids. Germline V lookup: CDR1 SGHTA, CDR2 FQGTGA. With 5 bases removed from V and 5 bases from J, the gap between germline ends came to 12 bases. The CDR3 spells CASSRSRGTGELFF. Here the CDR3 DNA reads TGTGCCAGCAGCCGATCTAGGGGGACCGGGGAGCTGTTTTTT.

The chain joins TRBV9 to TRBJ2-3; D perhaps matches TRBD1 (5 bases). Germline V gene lookup returns CDR1 SGDLS and CDR2 YYNGEE. The CDR3 is made up of 17 amino acids. V was pared by 0 bases and J by 6 bases, with 20 bases between. In DNA, the CDR3 is TGTGCCAGCAGCGTAGGTCTTGACAGTTGGGCCTCTGATACGCAGTATTTT. Translating it yields CASSVGLDSWASDTQYF.

The DNA of the CDR3 is TGTGCCAGCAGCTTGGACAGCAATCAGCCCCAGCATTTT. Translation gives CASSLDSNQPQHF. The rearrangement joins TRBV5-4 to TRBJ1-5; no clear D. CDR3 length: 13 residues. V shed 0 bases and J shed 1 base, with 2 bases lying between them. CDR1 and CDR2 (germline): SGHNT, YYREEE (reference sequence).

This chain links TRBV2 with TRBJ2-3, with 8 nucleotides matching TRBD2. Germline trimming cut 6 bases from V and 2 bases from J; bases unmatched to any gene: 10. CDR3 size: 16 residues. Germline lookup yields CDR1 SNHLY and CDR2 FYNNEI. In DNA, the CDR3 is TGTGCCAGCAGAGCAGTACCGGGACTAGACACAGATACGCAGTATTTT. The encoded protein is CASRAVPGLDTDTQYF.